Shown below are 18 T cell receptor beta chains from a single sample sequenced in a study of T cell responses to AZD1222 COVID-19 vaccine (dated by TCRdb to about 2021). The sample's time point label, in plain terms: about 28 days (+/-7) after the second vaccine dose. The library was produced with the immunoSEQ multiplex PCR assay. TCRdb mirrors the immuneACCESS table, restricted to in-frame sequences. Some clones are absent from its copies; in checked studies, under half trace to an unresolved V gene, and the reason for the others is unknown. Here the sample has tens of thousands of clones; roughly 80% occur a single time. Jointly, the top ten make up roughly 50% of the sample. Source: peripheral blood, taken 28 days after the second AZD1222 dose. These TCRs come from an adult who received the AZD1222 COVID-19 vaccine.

CDR3 region: CASSVILASTDTQYF. CDR3 sequence (DNA): TGTGCCAGCAGCGTTATCTTGGCGAGCACAGATACGCAGTATTTT. The V call is TRBV7-2, the J call TRBJ2-3; no clear D gene. The V end was cut by 5 bases, the J end by 0 bases, with 12 bases between. The CDR3 spans 15 residues. CDR1 and CDR2 from the germline V gene are SGHTA and FQGNSA.

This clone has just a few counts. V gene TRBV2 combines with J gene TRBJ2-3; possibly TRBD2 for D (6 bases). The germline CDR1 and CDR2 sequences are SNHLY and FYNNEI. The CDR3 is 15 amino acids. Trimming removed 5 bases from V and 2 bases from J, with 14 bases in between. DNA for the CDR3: TGTGCCAGCAGTCGTAGCGGCGGCTACACAGATACGCAGTATTTT. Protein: CASSRSGGYTDTQYF.

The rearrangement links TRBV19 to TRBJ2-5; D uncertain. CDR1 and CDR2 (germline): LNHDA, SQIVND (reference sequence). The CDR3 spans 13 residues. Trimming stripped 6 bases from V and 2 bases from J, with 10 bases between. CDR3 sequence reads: CASRISSQETQYF. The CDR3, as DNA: TGTGCCAGTAGGATCAGTTCTCAAGAGACCCAGTACTTC.

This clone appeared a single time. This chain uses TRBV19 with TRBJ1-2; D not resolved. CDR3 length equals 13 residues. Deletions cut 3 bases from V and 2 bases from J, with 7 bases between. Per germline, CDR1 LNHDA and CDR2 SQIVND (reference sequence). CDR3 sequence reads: CASSIRRNYGYTF. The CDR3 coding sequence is TGTGCCAGTAGTATTCGCAGAAACTATGGCTACACCTTC.

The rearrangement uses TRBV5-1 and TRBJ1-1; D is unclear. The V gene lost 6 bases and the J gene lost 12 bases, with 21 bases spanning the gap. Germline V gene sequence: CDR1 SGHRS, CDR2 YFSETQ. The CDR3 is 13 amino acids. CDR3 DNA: TGCGCCAGCACCGAGGTAGGCCCGTCGTCTACTTTCTTT. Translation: CASTEVGPSSTFF.

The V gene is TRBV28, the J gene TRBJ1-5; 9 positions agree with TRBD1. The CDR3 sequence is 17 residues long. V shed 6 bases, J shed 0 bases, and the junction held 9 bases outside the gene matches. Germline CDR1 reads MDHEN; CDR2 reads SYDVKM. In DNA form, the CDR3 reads TGTGCCAGCAGGACTCCCCGACAGGGGGTTAGCAATCAGCCCCAGCATTTT. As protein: CASRTPRQGVSNQPQHF.

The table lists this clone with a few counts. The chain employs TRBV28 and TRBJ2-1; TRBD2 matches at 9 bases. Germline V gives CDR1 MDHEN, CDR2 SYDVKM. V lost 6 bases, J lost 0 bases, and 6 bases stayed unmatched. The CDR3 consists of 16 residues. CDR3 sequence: CASRPSGEVSYNEQFF. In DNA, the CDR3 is TGTGCCAGCAGACCTAGCGGGGAGGTCTCCTACAATGAGCAGTTCTTC.

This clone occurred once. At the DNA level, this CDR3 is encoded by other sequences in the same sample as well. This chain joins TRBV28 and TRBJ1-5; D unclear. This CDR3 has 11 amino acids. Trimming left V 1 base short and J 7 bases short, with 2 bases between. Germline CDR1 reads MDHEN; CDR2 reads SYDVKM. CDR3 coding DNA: TGTGCCAGCAGTTTATCACAGCCCCAGCATTTT. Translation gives CASSLSQPQHF.

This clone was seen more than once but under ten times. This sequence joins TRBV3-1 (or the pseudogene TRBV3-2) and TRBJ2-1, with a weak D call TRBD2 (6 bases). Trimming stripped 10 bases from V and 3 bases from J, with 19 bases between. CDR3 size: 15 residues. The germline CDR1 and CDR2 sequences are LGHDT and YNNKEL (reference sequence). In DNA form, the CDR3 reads TGTGCCACCACAGCCGGGACTGGGCGCTACAATGAGCAGTTCTTC. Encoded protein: CATTAGTGRYNEQFF.

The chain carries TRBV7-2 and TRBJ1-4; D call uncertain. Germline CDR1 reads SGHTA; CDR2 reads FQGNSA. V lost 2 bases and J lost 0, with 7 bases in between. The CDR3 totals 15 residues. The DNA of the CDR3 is TGTGCCAGCAGCTTAATGGCTACAACTAATGAAAAACTGTTTTTT. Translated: CASSLMATTNEKLFF.

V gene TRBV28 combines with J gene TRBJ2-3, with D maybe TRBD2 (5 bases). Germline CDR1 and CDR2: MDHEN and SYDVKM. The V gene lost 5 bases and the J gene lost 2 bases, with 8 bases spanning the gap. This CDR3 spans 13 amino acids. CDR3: CASSGENTDTQYF. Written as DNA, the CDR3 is TGTGCCAGCAGTGGGGAGAACACAGATACGCAGTATTTT.

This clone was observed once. DNA of the CDR3: TGTGCCACCAGTGATGGTCTAGCGGGAGACTCCTACAATGAGCAGTTCTTC. This codes for CATSDGLAGDSYNEQFF. The chain uses TRBV24-1 and TRBJ2-1; 10 positions match TRBD2. CDR1 and CDR2 from the germline V gene are KGHDR and SFDVKD. V lost 3 bases to trimming and J lost 0 bases; unmatched junction nucleotides: 4. CDR3 size: 17 residues.

The CDR3 DNA reads TGTGCCAGCAGTTCCCCCGGGTTGGGTAGCGGGGTTTGGGAGACCCAGTACTTC. This sequence encodes CASSSPGLGSGVWETQYF. The chain is built from TRBV27 and TRBJ2-5; TRBD2 aligns across 8 bases. J lost 5 bases, V lost 4 bases, and 18 bases had no gene match. Germline V gene data show CDR1 as MNHEY and CDR2 as SMNVEV (reference sequence). The CDR3 length is 18 residues.

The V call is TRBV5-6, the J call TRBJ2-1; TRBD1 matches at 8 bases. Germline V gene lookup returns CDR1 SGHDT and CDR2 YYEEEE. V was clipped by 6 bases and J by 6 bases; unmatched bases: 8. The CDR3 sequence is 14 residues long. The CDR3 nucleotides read TGTGCCAGCATACGGACAGGGACCTCCAATGAGCAGTTCTTC. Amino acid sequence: CASIRTGTSNEQFF.

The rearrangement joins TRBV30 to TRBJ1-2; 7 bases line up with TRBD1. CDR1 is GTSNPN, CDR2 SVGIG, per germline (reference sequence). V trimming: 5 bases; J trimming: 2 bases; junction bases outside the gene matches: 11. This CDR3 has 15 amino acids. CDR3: CAWATGDSRNYGYTF. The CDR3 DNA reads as TGTGCCTGGGCCACCGGGGACAGCAGAAACTATGGCTACACCTTC.

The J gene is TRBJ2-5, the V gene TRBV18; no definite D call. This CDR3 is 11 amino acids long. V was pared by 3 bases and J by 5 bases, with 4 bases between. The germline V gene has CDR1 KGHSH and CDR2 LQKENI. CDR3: CASSPDETQYF. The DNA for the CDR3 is TGTGCCAGCTCACCCGATGAGACCCAGTACTTC.

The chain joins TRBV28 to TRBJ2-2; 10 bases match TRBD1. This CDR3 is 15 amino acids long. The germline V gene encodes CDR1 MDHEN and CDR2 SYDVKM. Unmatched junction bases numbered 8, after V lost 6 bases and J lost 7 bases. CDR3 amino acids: CASSPWTGGIGELFF. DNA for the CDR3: TGTGCCAGCAGCCCTTGGACAGGGGGTATCGGGGAGCTGTTTTTT.

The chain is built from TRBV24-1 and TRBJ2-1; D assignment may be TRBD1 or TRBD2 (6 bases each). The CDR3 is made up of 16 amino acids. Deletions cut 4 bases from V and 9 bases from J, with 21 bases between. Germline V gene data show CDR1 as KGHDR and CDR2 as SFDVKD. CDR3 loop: CATSDKGGPFSLEQFF. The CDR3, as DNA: TGTGCCACCAGTGACAAAGGGGGGCCCTTCTCACTTGAGCAGTTCTTC.